The 23 T cell receptor beta chains below come from one sample, sequenced in a study of blood T cell repertoires in COVID-19. Sequencing used immunoSEQ multiplex PCR; TCRdb keeps in-frame clones, though not all of them. The sample includes 360,000 or so clones, roughly four fifths of them seen just once. Sequencing was done on a sample of PBMCs or T cells enriched from blood (not recorded which). The receptors shown here come from a woman in her 50s who had recovered from COVID-19.

The rearrangement uses TRBV27 and TRBJ1-1, with 8 bases identical to TRBD1. Germline values: CDR1 MNHEY, CDR2 SMNVEV (reference sequence). This CDR3 region has 16 residues. The V gene end was trimmed by 3 bases and the J gene end by 1 base; junction bases not matched to a gene: 7. In DNA, the CDR3 is TGTGCCAGCAGTTTTTCACAGGGGGTGCGGAACACTGAAGCTTTCTTT. Protein sequence: CASSFSQGVRNTEAFF.

The rearrangement uses TRBV6-5 and TRBJ1-2, with a tentative D call TRBD1 (5 bases). CDR3 length: 15 residues. V was clipped by 7 bases and J by 2 bases, with 17 bases between them. Germline-derived CDR1 and CDR2 are MNHEY and SVGAGI. The CDR3 protein is CASTAGDRRNYGYTF. As DNA, the CDR3 is TGTGCCAGCACCGCGGGGGATCGCCGAAACTATGGCTACACCTTC.

This sequence joins TRBV6-4 and TRBJ2-3; possible D gene TRBD1, 5 bases. The V end was cut by 7 bases, the J end by 6 bases, with 14 bases between. Germline V gene sequence: CDR1 MRHNA, CDR2 SNTAGT. The CDR3 has 13 amino acids. The CDR3 spells CASKGQGGDTQYF. In nucleotides, the CDR3 is TGTGCCAGCAAAGGCCAGGGCGGTGATACGCAGTATTTT.

The V call is TRBV5-1, the J call TRBJ2-3; TRBD2 matches 7 bases. The germline V gene has CDR1 SGHRS and CDR2 YFSETQ. J gave up 1 base and V 4 bases, and 9 bases lay outside the gene matches. The CDR3 sequence is 16 residues long. The CDR3 sequence is CASSLRRGSGTDTQYF. DNA of the CDR3: TGCGCCAGCAGCCTGAGGCGGGGGTCGGGCACAGATACGCAGTATTTT.

The rearrangement links TRBV2 to TRBJ1-1; 7 nucleotides agree with TRBD1. The CDR3 is 14 residues long. Per germline, CDR1 SNHLY and CDR2 FYNNEI. Trimming removed 6 bases from V and 4 bases from J; junction bases left unmatched: 8. CDR3 residues: CASRETGLGTEAFF. The CDR3 DNA is TGTGCCAGCAGAGAGACAGGGCTCGGCACTGAAGCTTTCTTT.

The chain links TRBV5-5 to TRBJ2-2; D perhaps matches TRBD1 (5 bases). The length of the CDR3 is 14 residues. The ends were cut back, 4 bases at V and 4 bases at J, with 11 bases in the middle. Germline V gene sequence: CDR1 SGHKS, CDR2 YYEKEE (reference sequence). Here the CDR3 DNA reads TGTGCCAGCAGCAACAAGGGGTTCACCGGGGAGCTGTTTTTT. The encoded protein is CASSNKGFTGELFF.

J is TRBJ1-2 and V is TRBV7-9; D not certain. The length of the CDR3 is 16 residues. The V gene lost 1 base and the J gene lost 1 base, with 13 bases spanning the gap. CDR1 is SEHNR and CDR2 is FQNEAQ in the germline V gene (reference sequence). CDR3 loop: CASSLVARGGNYGYTF. The CDR3 DNA reads TGTGCCAGCAGCTTAGTCGCCCGGGGAGGTAACTATGGCTACACCTTC.

This sequence joins TRBV7-2 and TRBJ1-3; a weak D match, TRBD1 (5 bases). V was shortened by 3 bases and J by 4 bases, with 13 bases between the two germline ends. CDR3 length: 15 residues. Germline-derived CDR1 and CDR2 are SGHTA and FQGNSA. CDR3: CASSFTQGSGNTIYF. DNA of the CDR3: TGTGCCAGCAGCTTCACCCAGGGTTCCGGAAACACCATATATTTT.

Only one count was recorded for this clone. This sequence joins TRBV5-1 and TRBJ1-1, with D unclear. From germline, CDR1 is SGHRS and CDR2 YFSETQ. The germline V and J ends were trimmed by 0 bases and 6 bases, with 15 bases remaining between them. CDR3 length equals 15 residues. CDR3 DNA sequence: TGCGCCAGCAGCTTGGATCCGACGGGAACGGCTGAAGCTTTCTTT. It encodes CASSLDPTGTAEAFF.

Concerning this clone itself: Other DNA sequences within the sample encode an identical CDR3. V gene TRBV5-4 combines with J gene TRBJ2-7; tentative D call: TRBD2 (6 bases). This CDR3 comprises 13 residues. CDR1 is SGHNT and CDR2 is YYREEE in the germline V gene (reference sequence). Trimming left V 4 bases short and J 3 bases short, with 11 bases between. This chain's CDR3 is CASSPGLLYEQYF. In DNA, the CDR3 is TGTGCCAGCAGCCCGGGACTCCTCTACGAGCAGTACTTC.

The rearrangement links TRBV5-1 to TRBJ1-3, with D tentatively TRBD1 (5 bases). This CDR3 is built from 15 residues. Between the trimmed V and J ends, which lost 4 bases and 0 bases, there was a span of 11 bases. Germline CDR1 reads SGHRS; CDR2 reads YFSETQ. The CDR3 here is CASSPDRPSGNTIYF. The CDR3 nucleotides are TGCGCCAGCAGCCCCGACAGACCCTCTGGAAACACCATATATTTT.

The rearrangement uses TRBV5-4 and TRBJ2-1; 10 bases agree with TRBD2. Germline V CDR1 and CDR2: SGHNT, YYREEE (reference sequence). The CDR3 runs 15 residues. V lost 5 bases to trimming and J lost 4 bases; unmatched junction nucleotides: 6. The CDR3 here is CASSAGTSAYNEQFF. The CDR3 nucleotides are TGTGCCAGCAGTGCCGGGACTAGCGCATACAATGAGCAGTTCTTC. The whole variable domain, remainder taken from reference TRBV5-4 and TRBJ2-1, is ETGVTQSPTHLIKTRGQQVTLRCSSQSGHNTVSWYQQALGQGPQFIFQYYREEENGRGNFPPRFSGLQFPNYSSELNVNALELDDSALYLCASSAGTSAYNEQFFGPGTRLTVL.

The V and J genes are TRBV19 and TRBJ1-2; 7 nucleotides agree with TRBD1. Germline CDR1 is LNHDA and CDR2 is SQIVND (reference sequence). Trimming removed 5 bases from V and 8 bases from J; junction bases left unmatched: 11. This CDR3 has 14 residues. CDR3 sequence (DNA): TGTGCCAGTAGTCTCGGGACAGTATCTATGGGCTACACCTTC. It codes for CASSLGTVSMGYTF.

The J gene is TRBJ2-5, the V gene TRBV7-9, with D perhaps matching TRBD1 (5 bases). The CDR3 contains 16 residues. CDR1 SEHNR and CDR2 FQNEAQ come from the germline V gene (reference sequence). Trimming removed 4 bases at V and 5 bases at J, with 20 bases between. CDR3 region: CASSSQQGARWETQYF. CDR3 nucleotides: TGTGCCAGCAGCTCACAGCAAGGGGCGAGGTGGGAGACCCAGTACTTC.

The rearrangement uses TRBV6-5 and TRBJ1-4; D is perhaps TRBD1 (5 bases). CDR3 length equals 14 residues. Germline values: CDR1 MNHEY, CDR2 SVGAGI. Trimming shortened V by 6 bases and J by 8 bases, and 16 bases separated the two germline ends. CDR3 sequence: CASRPGGGDEKLFF. The CDR3 region has the DNA TGTGCCAGCAGGCCCGGGGGGGGTGACGAAAAACTGTTTTTT.

The V call is TRBV15, the J call TRBJ1-5, with D uncertain. CDR3 length equals 17 residues. CDR1 and CDR2 from the germline V gene are LNHNV and YYDKDF (reference sequence). Between the trimmed V and J ends, which lost 1 base and 4 bases, there was a span of 17 bases. Here the CDR3 reads CATSRGVRGLGNQPQHF. Written as DNA, the CDR3 is TGTGCCACCAGCAGAGGGGTACGAGGTCTTGGAAATCAGCCCCAGCATTTT.

The V and J genes are TRBV6-5 and TRBJ2-1; 8 bases align to TRBD2. Germline CDR1 MNHEY, CDR2 SVGAGI. The CDR3 loop spans 14 amino acids. J lost 7 bases, V lost 2 bases, and 4 bases had no gene match. CDR3: CASSYRAGGNEQFF. In DNA, the CDR3 is TGTGCCAGCAGTTACCGGGCGGGAGGAAATGAGCAGTTCTTC.

The chain recombines TRBV6-5 with TRBJ1-6; the match to TRBD1 covers 10 bases. V dropped 7 bases and J dropped 11; count of bases not matched to a gene: 8. Germline V gives CDR1 MNHEY, CDR2 SVGAGI. CDR3 length: 14 amino acids. CDR3 in amino acids: CASTRTGGTTPLHF. The CDR3 DNA sequence: TGTGCCAGCACTAGGACAGGGGGAACCACACCCCTCCACTTT.

The chain links TRBV7-2 to TRBJ2-7, with D possibly TRBD1 on 6 matching bases. The CDR3 covers 13 residues. The V and J ends lost 3 bases and 2 bases respectively, with 8 bases between them. CDR1 is SGHTA and CDR2 is FQGNSA in the germline V gene. CDR3 sequence: CASSFTGTYEQYF. The DNA of the CDR3 is TGTGCCAGCAGCTTTACAGGGACCTACGAGCAGTACTTC.

The CDR3 DNA reads TGTGCCAGCAGTGACCCAACAGTTACAAATTCACCCCTCCACTTT. Its protein is CASSDPTVTNSPLHF. The rearrangement uses TRBV25-1 and TRBJ1-6, with D unclear. The V end lost 3 bases, the J end lost 7 bases, and 13 bases lay between the germline ends. Germline values: CDR1 MGHDK, CDR2 SYGVNS. This CDR3 is built from 15 residues.

This rearrangement joins TRBV4-3 to TRBJ1-1; 7 bases are shared with TRBD1. Germline CDR1 reads LGHNA; CDR2 reads YSLEER. This CDR3 contains 15 residues. The ends lost 0 bases at V and 5 bases at J; junction bases unmatched: 6. The CDR3 DNA sequence: TGCGCCAGCAGCCAAGATGCACAGGGGAAGACTGAAGCTTTCTTT. It encodes CASSQDAQGKTEAFF.

The gene calls are TRBV2 and TRBJ1-1; 10 nucleotides agree with TRBD1. Germline V CDR1 and CDR2: SNHLY, FYNNEI. V was pared by 8 bases and J by 6 bases, with 6 bases of the junction left unmatched. The CDR3 is 13 residues long. The CDR3 DNA reads as TGTGCCAGCCAGAGGGACAGGGGCGCTGAAGCTTTCTTT. Its translation is CASQRDRGAEAFF.

This sequence joins TRBV28 and TRBJ2-1; a possible D gene is TRBD2 (6 bases). V was shortened by 3 bases and J by 9 bases, with 15 bases between the two germline ends. CDR1 is MDHEN and CDR2 is SYDVKM in the germline V gene. There are 14 residues in the CDR3. CDR3 sequence: CASSLTSPLGEQFF. The CDR3 nucleotides read TGTGCCAGCAGTTTGACTAGTCCCTTGGGTGAGCAGTTCTTC.